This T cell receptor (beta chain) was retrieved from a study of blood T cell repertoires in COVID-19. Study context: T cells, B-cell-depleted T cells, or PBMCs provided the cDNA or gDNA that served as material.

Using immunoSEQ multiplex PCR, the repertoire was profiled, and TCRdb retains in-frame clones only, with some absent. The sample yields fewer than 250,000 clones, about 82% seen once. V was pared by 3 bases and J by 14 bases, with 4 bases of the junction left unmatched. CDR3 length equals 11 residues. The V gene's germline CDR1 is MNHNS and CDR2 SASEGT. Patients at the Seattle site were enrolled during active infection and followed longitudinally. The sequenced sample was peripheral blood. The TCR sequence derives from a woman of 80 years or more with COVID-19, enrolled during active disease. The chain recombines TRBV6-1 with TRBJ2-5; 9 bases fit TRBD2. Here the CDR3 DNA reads TGTGCCAGCAGTGACGGACTAGCGTCTTACTTC. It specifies CASSDGLASYF.